These 22 T cell receptor beta chains originate from one sample sequenced in a study of monozygotic twins with inflammatory bowel disease. TCRdb reprocessed the 5' RACE reads and reports one entry per CDR3 protein, with no DNA. The sample includes 160,000 or so distinct CDR3 sequences. Sample: blood. These receptors originate from a human donor with ulcerative colitis or Crohn's disease, or a healthy co-twin of an affected twin (not recorded which).

This clonotype is called medium-sized based on its frequency. The chain links TRBV20-1 to TRBJ2-5. The CDR3 runs to 12 residues. CDR1 is DFQATT, CDR2 SNEGSKA, per germline (reference sequence). The CDR3 sequence is CSARVQQETQYF.

The rearrangement links TRBV7-9 to TRBJ2-3; TCRdb indicates TRBD2, and absent DNA this call remains unverified. The CDR3 consists of 16 residues. Germline CDR1 SEHNR, CDR2 FQNEAQ (reference sequence). The CDR3 spells CASMRTSGGSTDTQYF.

The rearrangement uses TRBV3-1 and TRBJ2-2. This CDR3 region has 13 residues. Germline CDR1 is LGHDT and CDR2 is YNNKEL (reference sequence). The CDR3 region is CASSLYNTGELFF. Using reference TRBV3-1 and TRBJ2-2 for the parts outside the CDR3, the full variable domain is DTAVSQTPKYLVTQMGNDKSIKCEQNLGHDTMYWYKQDSKKFLKIMFSYNNKELIINETVPNRFSPKSPDKAHLNLHINSLELGDSAVYFCASSLYNTGELFFGEGSRLTVL.

The chain has TRBV11-2 and TRBJ1-4; the D call of TRBD1 rests on TCRdb alone, since no DNA is present to check it. CDR1 is SGHAT and CDR2 is FQNNGV in the germline V gene. This CDR3 is 14 amino acids long. The CDR3 sequence: CASSPSRVNEKLFF.

The gene calls are TRBV6-5 and TRBJ2-7. The CDR3 is made up of 13 amino acids. CDR1 and CDR2 from the germline V gene are MNHEY and SVGAGI. The CDR3 reads CASSYSGSYEQYF.

The genes are TRBV18 and TRBJ2-1; TCRdb's assignment of TRBD1 cannot be checked, as there is no DNA. Germline V gene sequence: CDR1 KGHSH, CDR2 LQKENI. The length of the CDR3 is 15 residues. The CDR3 loop is CASSHGDREYNEQFF.

This rearrangement joins TRBV3-1 to TRBJ2-7; there is no DNA to check the TCRdb D call of TRBD1. The CDR3 covers 14 residues. CDR1 and CDR2 from the germline V gene are LGHDT and YNNKEL (reference sequence). The CDR3 sequence is CASSQGQSSTFAYF.

The CDR3 region is CASDEGYSNQPQHF. The chain combines TRBV19 with TRBJ1-5. The length of the CDR3 is 14 residues. Germline-derived CDR1 and CDR2 are LNHDA and SQIVND (reference sequence).

The J gene is TRBJ2-2, the V gene TRBV5-1; checking the TCRdb D call of TRBD1 is not possible without DNA. Per the germline V gene, CDR1 is SGHRS and CDR2 is YFSETQ. The CDR3 totals 15 residues. The CDR3 loop reads CASSEGDSRSWELFF.

The J gene is TRBJ2-3, the V gene TRBV7-8; TCRdb's D call of TRBD2 is untestable without DNA. The CDR3 contains 15 residues. Germline assignment: CDR1 SGHVS and CDR2 FQNEAQ. CDR3 protein: CASSSRQSGTDTQYF.

The rearrangement uses TRBV20-1 and TRBJ2-5. This CDR3 region has 13 residues. Germline CDR1 reads DFQATT; CDR2 reads SNEGSKA (reference sequence). The CDR3 protein is CSAKIDGQETQYF.

The chain couples TRBV23-1 to TRBJ2-7; TCRdb reports TRBD1, a call that lacks DNA to check it against. Being an ORF, TRBV23-1 has a function that is uncertain. The CDR3 length is 15 residues. The CDR3 region is CASRGREGALYEQYF.

The chain couples TRBV7-2 to TRBJ2-2; TCRdb outputs TRBD1, but without DNA this stays unchecked. Germline CDR1 SGHTA, CDR2 FQGNSA. The CDR3 length is 14 residues. CDR3 protein: CASTGARNTGELFF.

The CDR3 here is CASSIVTGGNTIYF. The chain combines TRBV12-3 or TRBV12-4 with TRBJ1-3. CDR3 length equals 14 residues.

The genes are TRBV3-1 and TRBJ1-1. CDR1 is LGHDT, CDR2 YNNKEL, per germline (reference sequence). This CDR3 is 16 amino acids long. CDR3 loop: CASSQVAQGPNTEAFF.

The chain couples TRBV4-1 to TRBJ2-7. Germline CDR1 and CDR2: MGHRA and YSYEKL. The CDR3 loop spans 13 amino acids. CDR3 protein: CASRDGRFDEQYF.

The V gene is TRBV3-1, the J gene TRBJ2-1; TCRdb designates TRBD2, a call that cannot be tested without DNA. CDR1 is LGHDT, CDR2 YNNKEL, per germline (reference sequence). This CDR3 region has 16 residues. CDR3 loop: CASSQGFSGTLGEQFF.

V usage is TRBV7-9 and J usage is TRBJ2-1; no DNA is available, so the TRBD1 call from TCRdb remains unchecked. The CDR3 totals 15 residues. Germline CDR1 and CDR2: SEHNR and FQNEAQ (reference sequence). The CDR3 reads CASSAKLRVSNEQFF.

This chain connects TRBV5-5 to TRBJ1-4; the TCRdb call, TRBD1, lacks DNA for checking. The CDR3 runs 15 residues. Germline assignment: CDR1 SGHKS and CDR2 YYEKEE (reference sequence). The CDR3: CASSSPDRADEKLFF.

The V call is TRBV4-2, the J call TRBJ2-2; TCRdb's D gene call, TRBD1, goes unchecked for lack of DNA. CDR1 and CDR2 (germline): LGHNA, YNFKEQ. The CDR3 length is 12 residues. Here the CDR3 reads CASSPPAGELFF.

J is TRBJ2-3 and V is TRBV20-1; the D call from TCRdb, TRBD1, cannot be confirmed without DNA. The germline CDR1 and CDR2 sequences are DFQATT and SNEGSKA (reference sequence). The CDR3 runs to 14 residues. CDR3 loop: CSARRGQLEDTQYF.

This chain connects TRBV4-3 to TRBJ2-7; the D gene TCRdb calls, TRBD2, cannot be checked with no DNA. The CDR3 extends over 15 amino acids. Per the germline V gene, CDR1 is LGHNA and CDR2 is YSLEER. The CDR3 reads CASSPIAGGSYEQYF.